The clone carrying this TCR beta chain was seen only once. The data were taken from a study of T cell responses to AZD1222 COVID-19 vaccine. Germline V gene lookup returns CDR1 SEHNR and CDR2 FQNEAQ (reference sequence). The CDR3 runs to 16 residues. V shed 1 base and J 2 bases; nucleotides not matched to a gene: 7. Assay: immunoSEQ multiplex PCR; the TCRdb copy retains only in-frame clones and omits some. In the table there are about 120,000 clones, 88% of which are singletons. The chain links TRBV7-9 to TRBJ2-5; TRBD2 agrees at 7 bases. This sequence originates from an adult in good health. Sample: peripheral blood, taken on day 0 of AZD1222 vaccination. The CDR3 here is CASSLGDGRLQETQYF. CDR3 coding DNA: TGTGCCAGCAGCTTAGGCGACGGGAGGCTTCAAGAGACCCAGTACTTC.